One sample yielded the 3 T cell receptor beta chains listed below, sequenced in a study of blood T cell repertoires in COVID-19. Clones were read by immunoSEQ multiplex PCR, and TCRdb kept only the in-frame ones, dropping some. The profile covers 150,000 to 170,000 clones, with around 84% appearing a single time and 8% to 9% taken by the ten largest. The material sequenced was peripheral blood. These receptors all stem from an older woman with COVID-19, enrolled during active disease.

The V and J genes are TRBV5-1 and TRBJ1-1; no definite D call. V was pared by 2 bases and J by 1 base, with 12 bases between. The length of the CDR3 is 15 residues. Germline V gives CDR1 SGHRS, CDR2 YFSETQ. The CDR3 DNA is TGCGCCAGCAGCTTATACGGCGGATCGAACACTGAAGCTTTCTTT. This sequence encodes CASSLYGGSNTEAFF.

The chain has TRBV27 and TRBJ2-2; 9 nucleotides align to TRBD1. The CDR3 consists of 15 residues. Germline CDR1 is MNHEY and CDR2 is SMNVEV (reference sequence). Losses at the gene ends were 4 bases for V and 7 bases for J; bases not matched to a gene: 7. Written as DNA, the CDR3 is TGTGCCAGCAGTTCCTCGGGACAGGGTAACGGGGAGCTGTTTTTT. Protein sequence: CASSSSGQGNGELFF.

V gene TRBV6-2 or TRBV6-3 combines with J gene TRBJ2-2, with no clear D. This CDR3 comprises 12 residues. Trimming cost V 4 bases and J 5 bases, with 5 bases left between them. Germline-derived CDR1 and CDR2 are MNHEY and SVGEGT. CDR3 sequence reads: CASSFTTGELFF. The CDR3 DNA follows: TGTGCCAGCAGTTTTACTACCGGGGAGCTGTTTTTT.